The 13 T cell receptor beta chains given below trace back to one sample, sequenced in a study of control samples from healthy donors and cancer patients. The table came from immunoSEQ multiplex PCR; TCRdb's copy has only in-frame clones and leaves some out. The data contain under 150,000 clones, roughly 94% of them singletons. What was sequenced was blood. Receptors were obtained from a man aged 30 to 45 in good health.

The genes are TRBV10-3 and TRBJ1-5, with D unclear. CDR1 is ENHRY and CDR2 is SYGVKD in the germline V gene. The length of the CDR3 is 12 residues. V lost 3 bases and J 5 bases, leaving 5 bases between the germline ends. In DNA, the CDR3 is TGTGCCATCAGTGATGACTATCAGCCCCAGCATTTT. Translating it yields CAISDDYQPQHF.

The rearrangement uses TRBV6-5 and TRBJ1-6; a possible D gene is TRBD1 (5 bases). The CDR3 loop spans 15 amino acids. V lost 6 bases and J lost 10, with 19 bases in between. Germline V lookup: CDR1 MNHEY, CDR2 SVGAGI. For the CDR3, the DNA is TGTGCCAGCAGCGATATTACAGGTCGGGAATCACCCCTCCACTTT. Protein sequence: CASSDITGRESPLHF.

The V and J genes are TRBV7-4 and TRBJ2-7; TRBD2 agrees at 8 bases. The CDR3 is 15 residues long. Germline trimming cut 5 bases from V and 4 bases from J; bases unmatched to any gene: 10. Looked up from germline, CDR1 is SGHVT and CDR2 is SQSDAQ. As DNA, the CDR3 is TGTGCCAGCAGCCCGAGGGGGACTAGGAAGTACGAGCAGTACTTC. Its protein is CASSPRGTRKYEQYF.

The V gene is TRBV7-9, the J gene TRBJ1-5; perhaps TRBD1 as D (6 bases). V was cut by 5 bases and J by 3 bases, with 14 bases left in between. The germline V gene has CDR1 SEHNR and CDR2 FQNEAQ (reference sequence). CDR3 length: 15 amino acids. The CDR3 protein is CASSPGQFDNQPQHF. DNA for the CDR3: TGTGCCAGCAGCCCAGGACAGTTTGACAATCAGCCCCAGCATTTT.

This clone was found once. The J gene is TRBJ2-3, the V gene TRBV10-3; unclear D gene. The CDR3 loop spans 12 amino acids. Trimming left V 6 bases short and J 3 bases short, with 7 bases between. Germline assignment: CDR1 ENHRY and CDR2 SYGVKD. CDR3 nucleotides: TGTGCCATCAGGGCTGAGACAGATACGCAGTATTTT. This codes for CAIRAETDTQYF.

The CDR3 region is CASSPDRANSPLHF. CDR3 nucleotide sequence: TGTGCCAGCAGTCCGGACAGGGCTAATTCACCCCTCCACTTT. This chain connects TRBV6-2 or TRBV6-3 to TRBJ1-6; 8 bases fit TRBD1. The V gene's germline CDR1 is MNHEY and CDR2 SVGEGT. The CDR3 is 14 amino acids. Germline trimming cut 5 bases from V and 6 bases from J; bases unmatched to any gene: 3.

The chain joins TRBV6-4 to TRBJ2-4, with TRBD1 matching 7 bases. There are 14 residues in the CDR3. In germline, CDR1 is MRHNA, CDR2 SNTAGT. The V gene end was trimmed by 4 bases and the J gene end by 8 bases; junction bases not matched to a gene: 8. Written as DNA, the CDR3 is TGTGCCAGCAGTGCAACAGGGGATCGGGACATTCAGTACTTC. This translates into CASSATGDRDIQYF.

J is TRBJ2-2 and V is TRBV15; 9 positions agree with TRBD1. The V segment lost 1 base and the J segment 0 bases; nucleotides outside the gene matches: 3. The CDR3 covers 17 residues. Germline V gene data show CDR1 as LNHNV and CDR2 as YYDKDF (reference sequence). The CDR3 DNA reads TGTGCCACCAGCAGAGGCCGGACAGGGGCGAACACCGGGGAGCTGTTTTTT. This gives the protein CATSRGRTGANTGELFF.

The rearrangement joins TRBV4-1 to TRBJ2-6; D is tentatively TRBD1 or TRBD2 (5 bases each). Germline values: CDR1 MGHRA, CDR2 YSYEKL. With 4 bases removed from V and 7 bases from J, the gap between germline ends came to 11 bases. This CDR3 contains 14 residues. CDR3 coding DNA: TGCGCCAGCAGCCTCGGGACCGCCGCCAACGTCCTGACTTTC. It specifies CASSLGTAANVLTF.

This chain uses TRBV30 with TRBJ2-7; perhaps D is TRBD1 or TRBD2 (5 bases each). The germline V gene has CDR1 GTSNPN and CDR2 SVGIG (reference sequence). Trimming took 2 bases from V and 4 from J, leaving 15 bases between them. The CDR3 has 14 amino acids. CDR3 in DNA: TGTGCCTGGAGTATCCGGGGCCGTAGGTACGAGCAGTACTTC. It yields the protein CAWSIRGRRYEQYF.

Comment on this clone: Other DNA sequences in the same sample also yield this CDR3. This sequence joins TRBV9 and TRBJ2-3; TRBD2 is a possible D gene (5 bases). Germline V gene data show CDR1 as SGDLS and CDR2 as YYNGEE. V was trimmed by 0 bases and J by 0 bases, leaving 8 bases between them. This CDR3 has 15 amino acids. CDR3 bases: TGTGCCAGCAGCGTAGCCGGGGTTAGCACAGATACGCAGTATTTT. Translation: CASSVAGVSTDTQYF.

V gene TRBV20-1 combines with J gene TRBJ1-5; D may be TRBD1 (6 bases). With 3 bases removed from V and 4 bases from J, the gap between germline ends came to 13 bases. Germline CDR1 reads DFQATT; CDR2 reads SNEGSKA (reference sequence). The CDR3 consists of 14 residues. The CDR3 DNA follows: TGCAGTGCTAGTCTACGACAGGATAATCAGCCCCAGCATTTT. Translated, it gives CSASLRQDNQPQHF.

The chain carries TRBV27 and TRBJ1-2, with a tentative D call TRBD1 (5 bases). Germline V gives CDR1 MNHEY, CDR2 SMNVEV (reference sequence). The CDR3 is 14 amino acids. Trimming pared 3 bases from V and 2 bases from J, leaving 10 bases between. The CDR3 is CASSLGGSNYGYTF. The DNA for the CDR3 is TGTGCCAGCAGTTTGGGGGGGTCGAACTATGGCTACACCTTC.